A single sample gave rise to the 27 T cell receptor beta chains below, sequenced in a study of T cell changes during pregnancy in multiple sclerosis (dated by TCRdb to between 2019 and 2020). The method behind the library was the immunoSEQ multiplex PCR assay. TCRdb retrieved this table from immuneACCESS and kept in-frame rearrangements only. Not all clones are present; in checked studies, unresolved V genes account for under half, and no reason is known for the remainder. The sample contains fewer than 85,000 clones, about 94% of them found a single time. Around 2.5% of the sample rests with the top ten. The sequenced sample was peripheral blood, obtained in the third trimester of pregnancy. The receptors shown here come from a female donor with multiple sclerosis, enrolled in a pregnancy study.

This clone was seen once. The chain uses TRBV11-2 and TRBJ1-2, with a possible D match to TRBD1 (6 bases). The CDR3 covers 13 residues. Germline assignment: CDR1 SGHAT and CDR2 FQNNGV. The V gene lost 7 bases and the J gene lost 1 base, with 10 bases spanning the gap. In DNA, the CDR3 is TGTGCCAGCACCCTGGACAGTAACTATGGCTACACCTTC. Translation: CASTLDSNYGYTF.

The genes are TRBV5-1 and TRBJ2-7; 10 bases align to TRBD1. V trimming: 2 bases; J trimming: 6 bases; junction bases outside the gene matches: 5. CDR1 and CDR2 (germline): SGHRS, YFSETQ. CDR3 length: 14 amino acids. CDR3 coding DNA: TGCGCCAGCAGCTTAGGGACAGGGGAGCCCGAGCAGTACTTC. This translates into CASSLGTGEPEQYF.

This chain joins TRBV6-5 and TRBJ2-3; TRBD2 might be the D (6 bases). The CDR3 consists of 13 residues. The germline gives CDR1 MNHEY, CDR2 SVGAGI. The V end lost 5 bases, the J end lost 8 bases, and 14 bases lay between the germline ends. DNA for the CDR3: TGTGCCAGCAGTAGGACCTCGCGGGGTACGCAGTATTTT. Amino acids: CASSRTSRGTQYF.

The sample holds many counts of this clone. Other DNA sequences of this sample code for an identical CDR3. V gene TRBV6-1 combines with J gene TRBJ2-5, with 12 bases aligning to TRBD2. The ends lost 2 bases at V and 2 bases at J; junction bases unmatched: 0. In germline, CDR1 is MNHNS, CDR2 SASEGT. This CDR3 is 15 amino acids long. CDR3 DNA sequence: TGTGCCAGCAGTGAACTAGCGGGGGGGCAAGAGACCCAGTACTTC. Amino acid sequence: CASSELAGGQETQYF.

The chain combines TRBV18 with TRBJ2-3, with D unresolved. V was shortened by 5 bases and J by 2 bases, with 11 bases between the two germline ends. Germline assignment: CDR1 KGHSH and CDR2 LQKENI. There are 14 residues in the CDR3. The CDR3 loop is CASSLAGSTDTQYF. The CDR3 coding sequence is TGTGCCAGCTCATTGGCAGGCTCCACAGATACGCAGTATTTT.

Notes on this clone: Within the sample, other DNA sequences also encode this same CDR3. V is TRBV10-3 and J is TRBJ1-2; D might be TRBD1 (6 bases). Germline V CDR1 and CDR2: ENHRY, SYGVKD. V was shortened by 0 bases and J by 4 bases, with 6 bases between the two germline ends. The CDR3 runs to 13 residues. The CDR3 sequence is CAISESRGYGYTF. The CDR3 DNA reads as TGTGCCATCAGTGAGTCCAGGGGCTATGGCTACACCTTC.

V and J are TRBV28 and TRBJ2-7; a possible D gene is TRBD2 (7 bases). Between the trimmed V and J ends, which lost 6 bases and 6 bases, there was a span of 15 bases. The germline V gene has CDR1 MDHEN and CDR2 SYDVKM. The CDR3 is 13 amino acids. The CDR3: CASSGGPPREQYF. The CDR3 DNA is TGTGCCAGCAGCGGGGGGCCCCCGCGCGAGCAGTACTTC.

The V and J genes are TRBV5-1 and TRBJ2-3; 11 bases map to TRBD2. Germline lookup yields CDR1 SGHRS and CDR2 YFSETQ. With V trimmed by 4 bases and J by 5 bases, 6 bases remained unmatched. The CDR3 contains 15 residues. Here the CDR3 DNA reads TGCGCCAGCAGCCATCTAGCGGGGGGAGGAGATACGCAGTATTTT. It yields the protein CASSHLAGGGDTQYF.

The chain combines TRBV7-3 with TRBJ1-1; D is possibly TRBD1 (5 bases). This CDR3 contains 14 residues. The V gene's germline CDR1 is SGHTA and CDR2 FQGTGA. The germline V and J ends were trimmed by 1 base and 8 bases, with 14 bases remaining between them. The CDR3 DNA reads as TGTGCCAGCAGCTTAAATGGGGGGTTTCCCGAAGCTTTCTTT. Its protein is CASSLNGGFPEAFF.

J is TRBJ2-7 and V is TRBV5-1; 7 nucleotides agree with TRBD2. The CDR3 consists of 13 residues. Germline values: CDR1 SGHRS, CDR2 YFSETQ. With 4 bases clipped from V and 2 bases from J, the junction kept 3 bases outside the gene matches. CDR3 DNA sequence: TGCGCCAGCAGCCGGGGGGTGGCCTACGAGCAGTACTTC. Its translation is CASSRGVAYEQYF.

As DNA, the CDR3 is TGTGCCAGCAGTTTGAGAGCACATGAGCAGTTCTTC. Amino acid sequence: CASSLRAHEQFF. The V gene is TRBV5-6, the J gene TRBJ2-1; D call uncertain. Per the germline V gene, CDR1 is SGHDT and CDR2 is YYEEEE. The CDR3 has 12 residues. The V gene lost 5 bases and the J gene lost 8 bases, with 11 bases spanning the gap.

The rearrangement uses TRBV2 and TRBJ2-5; D gene uncertain. Germline-derived CDR1 and CDR2 are SNHLY and FYNNEI. This CDR3 spans 11 amino acids. V lost 4 bases and J 5 bases, leaving 5 bases between the germline ends. The CDR3 spells CASSGRETQYF. In DNA, the CDR3 is TGTGCCAGCAGTGGGCGGGAGACCCAGTACTTC.

This clone occurred once. The V and J genes are TRBV19 and TRBJ2-1; TRBD2 matches at 13 bases. Germline V CDR1 and CDR2: LNHDA, SQIVND (reference sequence). The V and J ends lost 2 bases and 4 bases, in that order; junction bases with no gene match: 8. The CDR3 extends over 18 amino acids. The CDR3 here is CASSIIRGLAGEYNEQFF. The CDR3 nucleotides read TGTGCCAGTAGTATAATCCGAGGACTAGCGGGGGAATACAATGAGCAGTTCTTC.

This chain links TRBV5-5 with TRBJ2-7; possible D gene TRBD1, 5 bases. Germline V CDR1 and CDR2: SGHKS, YYEKEE (reference sequence). The V end lost 0 bases, the J end lost 0 bases, and 10 bases lay between the germline ends. The CDR3 sequence is 15 residues long. DNA for the CDR3: TGTGCCAGCAGCTTGGAGGGGCTGACCTCCTACGAGCAGTACTTC. Protein sequence: CASSLEGLTSYEQYF.

The V and J genes are TRBV10-3 and TRBJ2-7; D is perhaps TRBD2 (6 bases). The CDR3 extends over 15 amino acids. Trimming took 0 bases from V and 4 from J, leaving 13 bases between them. Germline CDR1 reads ENHRY; CDR2 reads SYGVKD. The CDR3 region is CAISESGGARYEQYF. CDR3 coding DNA: TGTGCCATCAGTGAGTCTGGCGGGGCCCGATACGAGCAGTACTTC.

The chain recombines TRBV5-1 with TRBJ1-3, with 7 bases identical to TRBD1. This CDR3 has 15 residues. The trim removed 4 bases at V and 0 bases at J, leaving 4 bases unmatched. Germline CDR1 and CDR2: SGHRS and YFSETQ. The CDR3 is CASSVRGNSGNTIYF. CDR3 DNA sequence: TGCGCCAGCAGCGTCAGGGGGAACTCTGGAAACACCATATATTTT.

This clone appeared a single time. The genes are TRBV19 and TRBJ1-1; TRBD1 matches 7 bases. The germline gives CDR1 LNHDA, CDR2 SQIVND (reference sequence). V dropped 5 bases and J dropped 1; count of bases not matched to a gene: 4. This CDR3 contains 14 residues. For the CDR3, the DNA is TGTGCCAGTAGTCAGGGACAGACGAACACTGAAGCTTTCTTT. This translates into CASSQGQTNTEAFF.

The rearrangement links TRBV30 to TRBJ2-2; D is unresolved. V was clipped by 4 bases and J by 4 bases, with 16 bases between them. This CDR3 contains 15 residues. Germline V lookup: CDR1 GTSNPN, CDR2 SVGIG (reference sequence). This CDR3 is CAWKAWALGTGELFF. CDR3 sequence (DNA): TGTGCCTGGAAGGCTTGGGCTTTGGGCACCGGGGAGCTGTTTTTT.

The chain combines TRBV2 with TRBJ2-7, with 11 positions matching TRBD2. In germline, CDR1 is SNHLY, CDR2 FYNNEI. V lost 11 bases and J lost 0; bases outside the gene matches: 18. CDR3 size: 18 residues. CDR3 nucleotides: TGTGCCGGGCAGAAGACGGCTAGCGGGGGGCGTAGCTCCTACGAGCAGTACTTC. It translates to CAGQKTASGGRSSYEQYF.

The chain recombines TRBV14 with TRBJ2-5; a weak D match, TRBD1 (6 bases). The CDR3 extends over 15 amino acids. Germline-derived CDR1 and CDR2 are SGHDN and FVKESK. Trimming cost V 2 bases and J 5 bases, with 15 bases left between them. The CDR3 DNA reads TGTGCCAGCAGCCAATGGCAGGGGCGCGGGGAGACCCAGTACTTC. This translates into CASSQWQGRGETQYF. The variable domain in full, with the rest retrieved from reference TRBV14 and TRBJ2-5, is EAGVTQFPSHSVIEKGQTVTLRCDPISGHDNLYWYRRVMGKEIKFLLHFVKESKQDESGMPNNRFLAERTGGTYSTLKVQPAELEDSGVYFCASSQWQGRGETQYFGPGTRLLVL.

The genes are TRBV6-5 and TRBJ1-2; 9 bases fit TRBD1. The CDR3 totals 14 residues. V shed 5 bases and J 4 bases; nucleotides not matched to a gene: 5. Germline V lookup: CDR1 MNHEY, CDR2 SVGAGI. In DNA form, the CDR3 reads TGTGCCAGCAGTCACCGGGACAGGGTCTATGGCTACACCTTC. It encodes CASSHRDRVYGYTF.

J is TRBJ2-1 and V is TRBV19; the match to TRBD1 covers 8 bases. With 3 bases clipped from V and 4 bases from J, the junction kept 5 bases outside the gene matches. Germline loops: CDR1 LNHDA, CDR2 SQIVND (reference sequence). The CDR3 runs 15 residues. The CDR3 region is CASSIGTGGYNEQFF. In DNA form, the CDR3 reads TGTGCCAGTAGTATTGGGACAGGCGGATACAATGAGCAGTTCTTC.

The chain employs TRBV2 and TRBJ2-1, with 9 nucleotides matching TRBD1. The trim removed 6 bases at V and 3 bases at J, leaving 0 bases unmatched. There are 13 residues in the CDR3. Per the germline V gene, CDR1 is SNHLY and CDR2 is FYNNEI. CDR3 sequence: CASRDRGYNEQFF. The CDR3 DNA is TGTGCCAGCAGGGACAGGGGCTACAATGAGCAGTTCTTC.

The chain combines TRBV4-1 with TRBJ2-7; 10 bases are a match to TRBD1. The trim removed 1 base at V and 4 bases at J, leaving 4 bases unmatched. CDR3 length: 15 residues. Germline assignment: CDR1 MGHRA and CDR2 YSYEKL. The CDR3, as DNA: TGCGCCAGCAGCCAAGGGTGGACAGGGGGTTACGAGCAGTACTTC. Translated, it gives CASSQGWTGGYEQYF.

The chain employs TRBV30 and TRBJ2-7, with D possibly TRBD2 on 5 matching bases. The CDR3 spans 12 residues. CDR1 and CDR2 (germline): GTSNPN, SVGIG (reference sequence). V dropped 0 bases and J dropped 7 bases, with 10 bases sitting between them. CDR3 DNA sequence: TGTGCCTGGAGTGTCGGGAATAGAGAGCAGTACTTC. This gives the protein CAWSVGNREQYF.

This clone came up once. The V and J genes are TRBV2 and TRBJ2-7; D is possibly TRBD1 (6 bases). V was trimmed by 5 bases and J by 6 bases, leaving 11 bases between them. Germline assignment: CDR1 SNHLY and CDR2 FYNNEI. The CDR3 runs to 12 residues. The CDR3 is CASSTTGPEQYF. The CDR3 DNA is TGTGCCAGCAGTACCACAGGGCCCGAGCAGTACTTC.

The chain has TRBV7-6 and TRBJ2-7; tentative D call: TRBD1 (5 bases). Trimming left V 6 bases short and J 0 bases short, with 12 bases between. In germline, CDR1 is SGHVS, CDR2 FNYEAQ. The CDR3 has 14 residues. The DNA of the CDR3 is TGTGCCAGCAGTCTCGGACACCTCTCCTACGAGCAGTACTTC. This translates into CASSLGHLSYEQYF.